This T cell receptor (beta chain) was sequenced in a study of cytomegalovirus exposure and HLA in healthy donors. The CDR3 covers 15 residues. The J segment lost 1 base and the V segment lost 4 bases, leaving 6 bases of the junction unmatched. CDR1 is SGHNT, CDR2 YYREEE, per germline (reference sequence). The PCR used 60 Vbeta and 13 Jbeta primers. Generated by immunoSEQ multiplex PCR, the TCRdb table keeps only in-frame clones and is missing some. This table has approximately 270,000 clones, 75% to 90% appearing once. General study points: A few CMV-associated chains proved CMV antigen-specific in vitro.

Comment on this clone: What it recognizes is unknown.

This receptor was obtained from a girl aged 2 to 10 in good health and CMV-seronegative. The chain carries TRBV5-4 and TRBJ1-1, with 8 bases lining up with TRBD1. Sequenced input: PBMCs. The CDR3 DNA is TGTGCCAGCAGCCAAGACAGGGGCCAGAACACTGAAGCTTTCTTT. Translated, it gives CASSQDRGQNTEAFF.